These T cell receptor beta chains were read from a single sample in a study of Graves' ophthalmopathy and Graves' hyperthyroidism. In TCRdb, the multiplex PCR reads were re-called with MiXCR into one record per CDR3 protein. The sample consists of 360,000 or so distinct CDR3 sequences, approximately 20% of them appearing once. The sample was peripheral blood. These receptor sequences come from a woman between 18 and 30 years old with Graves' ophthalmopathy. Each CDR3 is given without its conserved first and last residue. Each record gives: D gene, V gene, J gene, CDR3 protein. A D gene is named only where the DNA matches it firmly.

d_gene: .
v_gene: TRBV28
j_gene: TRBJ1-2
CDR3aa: ASSLGDGGYT

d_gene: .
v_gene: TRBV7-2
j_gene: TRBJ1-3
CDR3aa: ASSPGGGPGNTIY

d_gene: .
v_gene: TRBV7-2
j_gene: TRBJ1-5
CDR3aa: ASARGPYSNQPQH

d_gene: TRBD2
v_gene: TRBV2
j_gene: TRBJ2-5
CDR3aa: ASLHGRGKQETQY

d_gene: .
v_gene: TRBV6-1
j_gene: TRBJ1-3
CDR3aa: ASKSQRLY

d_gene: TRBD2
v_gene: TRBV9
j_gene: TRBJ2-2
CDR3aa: ASSGRGIAGRLPGELF

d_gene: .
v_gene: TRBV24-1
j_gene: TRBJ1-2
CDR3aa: ATSDSLGGPNYGYT

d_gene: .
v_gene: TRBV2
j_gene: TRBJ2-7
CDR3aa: ASSKGPYYEQY

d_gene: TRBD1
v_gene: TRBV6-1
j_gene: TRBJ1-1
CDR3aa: ASKIGTGLMNTEAF

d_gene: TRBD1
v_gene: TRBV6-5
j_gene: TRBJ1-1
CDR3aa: ASSYSRSGTGVTEAF

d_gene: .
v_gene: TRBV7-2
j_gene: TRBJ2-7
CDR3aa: ASSLVTGTGYEQY

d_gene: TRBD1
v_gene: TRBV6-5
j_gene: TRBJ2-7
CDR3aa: ASSYGTAGAYEQY

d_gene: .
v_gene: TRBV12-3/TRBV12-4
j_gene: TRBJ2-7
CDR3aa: ASSLRQAGSYEQY